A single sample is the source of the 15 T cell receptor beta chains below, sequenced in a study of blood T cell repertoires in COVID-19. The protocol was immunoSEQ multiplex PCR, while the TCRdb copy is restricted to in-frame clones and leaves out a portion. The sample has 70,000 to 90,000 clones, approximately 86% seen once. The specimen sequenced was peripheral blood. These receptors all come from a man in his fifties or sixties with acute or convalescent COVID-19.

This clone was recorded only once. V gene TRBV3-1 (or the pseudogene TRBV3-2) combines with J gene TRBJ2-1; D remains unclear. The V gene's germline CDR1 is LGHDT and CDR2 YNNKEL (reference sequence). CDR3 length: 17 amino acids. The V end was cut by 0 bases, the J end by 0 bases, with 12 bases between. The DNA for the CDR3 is TGTGCCAGCAGCCAAGATCTCCCAACGAGCTCCTACAATGAGCAGTTCTTC. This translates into CASSQDLPTSSYNEQFF.

CDR3: CASSPRTGGHLKAFF. DNA of the CDR3: TGTGCCAGCAGTCCCAGGACAGGGGGCCACCTGAAAGCTTTCTTT. The genes are TRBV6-6 and TRBJ1-1, with 11 nucleotides matching TRBD1. V lost 5 bases to trimming and J lost 9 bases; unmatched junction nucleotides: 11. The CDR3 has 15 residues. CDR1 and CDR2 from the germline V gene are MNHNY and SVGAGI (reference sequence).

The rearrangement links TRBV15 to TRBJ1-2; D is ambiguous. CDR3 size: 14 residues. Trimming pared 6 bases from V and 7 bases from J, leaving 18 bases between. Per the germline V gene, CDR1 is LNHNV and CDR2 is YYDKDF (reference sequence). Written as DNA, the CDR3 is TGTGCCACCAGTGCGATGGGGAGGAGCCGTGGCTACACCTTC. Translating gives CATSAMGRSRGYTF. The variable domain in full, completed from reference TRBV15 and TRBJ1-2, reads DAMVIQNPRYQVTQFGKPVTLSCSQTLNHNVMYWYQQKSSQAPKLLFHYYDKDFNNEADTPDNFQSRRPNTSFCFLDIRSPGLGDTAMYLCATSAMGRSRGYTFGSGTRLTVV.

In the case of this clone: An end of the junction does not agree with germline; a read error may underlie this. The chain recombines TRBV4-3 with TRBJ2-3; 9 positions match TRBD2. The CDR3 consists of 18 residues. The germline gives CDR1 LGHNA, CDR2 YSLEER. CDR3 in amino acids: CASSEEVERGAFTDTQYF. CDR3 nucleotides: TGCGCCAGCAGCGAAGAGGTTGAGCGGGGGGCTTTCACAGATACGCAGTATTTT.

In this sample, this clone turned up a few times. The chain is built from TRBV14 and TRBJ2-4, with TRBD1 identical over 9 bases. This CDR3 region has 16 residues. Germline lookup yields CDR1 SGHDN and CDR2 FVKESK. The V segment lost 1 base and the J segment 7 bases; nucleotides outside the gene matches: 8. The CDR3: CASSQGTGGWWNIQYF. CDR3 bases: TGTGCCAGCAGCCAAGGAACAGGGGGCTGGTGGAACATTCAGTACTTC.

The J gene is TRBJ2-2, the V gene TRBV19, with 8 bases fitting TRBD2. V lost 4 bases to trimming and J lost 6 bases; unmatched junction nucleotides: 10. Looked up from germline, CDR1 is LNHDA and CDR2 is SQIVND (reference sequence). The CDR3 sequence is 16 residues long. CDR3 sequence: CASSTSGTSLAGELFF. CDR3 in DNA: TGTGCCAGTAGTACCTCCGGGACTAGTCTCGCCGGGGAGCTGTTTTTT.

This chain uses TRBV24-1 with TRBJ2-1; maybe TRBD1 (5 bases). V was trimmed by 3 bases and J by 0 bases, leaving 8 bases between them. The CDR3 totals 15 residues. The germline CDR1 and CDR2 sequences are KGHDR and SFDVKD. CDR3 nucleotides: TGTGCCACCAGTGATCCGACAGCCTCCTACAATGAGCAGTTCTTC. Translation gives CATSDPTASYNEQFF.

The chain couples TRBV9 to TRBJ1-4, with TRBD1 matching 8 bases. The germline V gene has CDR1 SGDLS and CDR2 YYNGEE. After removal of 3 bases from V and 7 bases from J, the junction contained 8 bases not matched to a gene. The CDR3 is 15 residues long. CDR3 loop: CASSALRGRGEKLFF. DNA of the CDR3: TGTGCCAGCAGCGCCCTCAGGGGGCGAGGTGAAAAACTGTTTTTT.

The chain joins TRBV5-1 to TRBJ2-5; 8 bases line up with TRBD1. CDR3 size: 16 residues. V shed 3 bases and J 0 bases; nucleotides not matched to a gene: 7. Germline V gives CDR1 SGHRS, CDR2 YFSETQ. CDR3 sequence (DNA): TGCGCCAGCAGCTACCGAAGGACAGGGAACCAAGAGACCCAGTACTTC. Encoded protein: CASSYRRTGNQETQYF.

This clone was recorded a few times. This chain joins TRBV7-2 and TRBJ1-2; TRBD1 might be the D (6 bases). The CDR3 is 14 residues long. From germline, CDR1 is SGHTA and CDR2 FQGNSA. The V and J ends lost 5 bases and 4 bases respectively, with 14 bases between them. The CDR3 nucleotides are TGTGCCAGCAGCCCGCCCGGACAGCTCTATGGCTACACCTTC. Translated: CASSPPGQLYGYTF.

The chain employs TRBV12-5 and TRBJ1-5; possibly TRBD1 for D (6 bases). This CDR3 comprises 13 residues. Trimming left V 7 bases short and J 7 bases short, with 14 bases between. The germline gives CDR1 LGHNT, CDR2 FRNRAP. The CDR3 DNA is TGTGCTAGTGAGTTAGGGACAATGCAGCCCCAGCATTTT. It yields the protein CASELGTMQPQHF.

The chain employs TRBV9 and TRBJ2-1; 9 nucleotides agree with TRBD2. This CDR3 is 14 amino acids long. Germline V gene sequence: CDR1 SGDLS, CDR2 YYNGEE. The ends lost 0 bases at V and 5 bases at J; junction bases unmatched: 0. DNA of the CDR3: TGTGCCAGCAGCGTAGGCGGGGGGGACAATGAGCAGTTCTTC. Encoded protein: CASSVGGGDNEQFF.

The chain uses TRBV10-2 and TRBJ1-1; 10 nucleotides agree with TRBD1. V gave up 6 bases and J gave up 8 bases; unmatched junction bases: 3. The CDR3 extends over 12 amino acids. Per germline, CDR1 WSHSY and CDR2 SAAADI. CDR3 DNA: TGCGCCAGCAGCCGGGACAGGGGAGAAGCTTTCTTT. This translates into CASSRDRGEAFF.

DNA for the CDR3: TGTGCCAGCGGGACAGGGGGTCTTCAGCCCCAGCATTTT. Residues: CASGTGGLQPQHF. This chain uses TRBV19 with TRBJ1-5, with 11 bases that match TRBD1. The CDR3 totals 13 residues. V trimming: 9 bases; J trimming: 6 bases; junction bases outside the gene matches: 4. CDR1 and CDR2 (germline): LNHDA, SQIVND (reference sequence).

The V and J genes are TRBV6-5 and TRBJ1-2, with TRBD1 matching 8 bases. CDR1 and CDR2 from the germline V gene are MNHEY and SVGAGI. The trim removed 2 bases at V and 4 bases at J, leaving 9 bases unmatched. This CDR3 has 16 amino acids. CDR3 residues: CASSYAAGGLAYGYTF. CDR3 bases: TGTGCCAGCAGTTACGCAGCAGGGGGCCTTGCCTATGGCTACACCTTC.